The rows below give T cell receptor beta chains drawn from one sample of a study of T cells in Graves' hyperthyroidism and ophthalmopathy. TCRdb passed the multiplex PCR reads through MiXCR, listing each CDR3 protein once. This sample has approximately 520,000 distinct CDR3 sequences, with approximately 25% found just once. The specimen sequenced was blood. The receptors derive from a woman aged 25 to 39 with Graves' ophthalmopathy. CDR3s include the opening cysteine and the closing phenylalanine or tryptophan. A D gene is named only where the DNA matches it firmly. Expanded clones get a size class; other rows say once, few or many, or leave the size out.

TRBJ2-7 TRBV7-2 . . TGTGCCAGCAGCTTCCGAATAGGGGACCGAGGCGAGCAGTACTTC CASSFRIGDRGEQYF
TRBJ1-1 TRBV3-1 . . TGTGCCAGCAGCCAAGATCTTGGAGATATGAACACTGATGGATTCTTT CASSQDLGDMNTDGFF
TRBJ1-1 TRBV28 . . TGTGCCAGCAGTATCCCGCCAGGATCTGAAGCTTTCTTT CASSIPPGSEAFF
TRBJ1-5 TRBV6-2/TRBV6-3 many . TGTGCCAGCAGGACACGGTATAGCAATCAGCCCCAGCATTTT CASRTRYSNQPQHF
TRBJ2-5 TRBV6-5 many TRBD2 TGTGCCAGCAGTTACGACCGGACTCCGGGAGGAGAGACCCAGTACTTC CASSYDRTPGGETQYF
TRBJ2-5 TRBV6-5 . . TGTGCCAGCAGTTCGTGGAGTCCGCGGGAGACCCAGTACTTC CASSSWSPRETQYF
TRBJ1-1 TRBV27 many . TGTGCCAGCAGTTTATCGGGAAATCCTGAAGCTTTCTTT CASSLSGNPEAFF
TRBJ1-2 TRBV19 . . TGTGCCAGTAGTATGGCCACAGGAGGTGGCTACACCTTC CASSMATGGGYTF
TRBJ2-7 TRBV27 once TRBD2 TGTGCCGTAGCGGGAGGGCTTTCCCCAACCTACGAGCAGTACTTC CAVAGGLSPTYEQYF
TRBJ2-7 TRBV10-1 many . TGCGCCAGCAGTGCTGGGGGAGAGGACGAGCAGTACTTC CASSAGGEDEQYF
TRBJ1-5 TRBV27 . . TGTGCCAGCAGTCCGGGACACAAGTCCCATAGCAATCAGCCCCAGCATTTT CASSPGHKSHSNQPQHF
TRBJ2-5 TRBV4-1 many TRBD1 TGCGCCAGCAGCCAGGACCAGGGGGTAGAGACCCAGTACTTC CASSQDQGVETQYF
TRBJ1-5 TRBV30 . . TGTGCCTGGAGTCTCGGGTCGGGGGGCAGCCAGCCCCAGCATTTT CAWSLGSGGSQPQHF
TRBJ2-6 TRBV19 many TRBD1 TGTGCCACCGGGACAGGGAGAATCTCTGGGGCCAACGTCCTGACTTTC CATGTGRISGANVLTF
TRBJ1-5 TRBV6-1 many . TGTGCCAGCAGGAGGGACAATAGCAATCAGCCCCAGCATTTT CASRRDNSNQPQHF
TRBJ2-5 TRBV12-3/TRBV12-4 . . TGTGCCAGCAGTATGGACAGATTGAAGGAGACCCAGTACTTC CASSMDRLKETQYF
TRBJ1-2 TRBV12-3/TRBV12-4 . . TGTGCCAGCAGTTTAGAGTCGCGCTATGGCTACACCTTC CASSLESRYGYTF
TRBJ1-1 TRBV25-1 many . TGTGCCAGCAGCCCTTCCGGGACAATGTTGGGGAACACTGAAGCTTTCTTT CASSPSGTMLGNTEAFF
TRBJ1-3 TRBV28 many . TGTGCCAGCAGTTCCGGGACCGCAAGCTCTGGAAACACCATATATTTT CASSSGTASSGNTIYF
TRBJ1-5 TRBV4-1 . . TGCGCCAGCAGCCAAGAATCAACAGCGAGCAATCAGCCCCAGCATTTT CASSQESTASNQPQHF
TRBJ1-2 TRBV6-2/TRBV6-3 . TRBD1 TGTGCCAGCTGTTACGCGACAGGGAGAGGCTACACGTTC CASCYATGRGYTF
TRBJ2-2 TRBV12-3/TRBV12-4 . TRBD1 TGTGCCAGCAGTTCCGGGACAGGGCGCACCGGGGAGCTGTTTTTT CASSSGTGRTGELFF
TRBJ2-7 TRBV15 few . TGTGCCACCAGCATGGGACACGCAAGCTCCTACGAGCAGTACTTC CATSMGHASSYEQYF
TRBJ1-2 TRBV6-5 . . TGTGCCAGCAGTTACTCGGCCCATTACTGTGGCTACACCTTC CASSYSAHYCGYTF
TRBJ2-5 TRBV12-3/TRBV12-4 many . TGTGCCAGCAGTTTGGGGGATGTGGAGACCCAGTACTTC CASSLGDVETQYF
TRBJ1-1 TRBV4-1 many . TGCGCCAGCAGCCAAGGCGGGACCCTGAGGACTGAAGCTTTCTTT CASSQGGTLRTEAFF
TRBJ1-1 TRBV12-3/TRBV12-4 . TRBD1 TGTGCCAGCAGTCCGCCGCCGACAGGGGATGCCACTGAAGCTTTCTTT CASSPPPTGDATEAFF
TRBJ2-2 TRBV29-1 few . TGCAGCGTGGGCCGGGACACCGGGGAGCTGTTTTTT CSVGRDTGELFF
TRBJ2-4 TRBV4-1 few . TGCGCCAGCAGCCCAAATATATGGGACGGCACTTTGTTAAGTTTGGCCAAAAACATTCAGTACTTC CASSPNIWDGTLLSLAKNIQYF
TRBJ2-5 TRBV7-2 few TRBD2 TGTGCCAGCAACGAAGCGGGGGGGCCTCATGAGACCCAGTACTTC CASNEAGGPHETQYF
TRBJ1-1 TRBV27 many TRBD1 TGTGCCAGCAGTTATTACAGGGGGAGTAGCATCACTGAAGCTTTCTTT CASSYYRGSSITEAFF
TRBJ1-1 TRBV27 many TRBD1 TGTGCCAGCAGTAACTTGGACAGGGTGGCTGAAGCTTTCTTT CASSNLDRVAEAFF
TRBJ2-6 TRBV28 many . TGTGCCAGCAGTGAGGAGGGGGCCAACGTCCTGACTTTC CASSEEGANVLTF
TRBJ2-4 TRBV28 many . TGTGCCAGCAGTTTCTCGGGCGTCAAAAACATTCAGTACTTC CASSFSGVKNIQYF
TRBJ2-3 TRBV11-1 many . TGTGCCAGCGTCTCGGGGATTTGGAGTAGCACAGATACGCAGTATTTT CASVSGIWSSTDTQYF
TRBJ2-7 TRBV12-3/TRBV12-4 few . TGTGCCAGCAGTTTAGCTGGCAGGGTCTACGAGCAGTACTTC CASSLAGRVYEQYF